Below, one T cell receptor beta chain is given with its context. What it recognizes is unknown. Sequencing used immunoSEQ multiplex PCR; TCRdb keeps in-frame clones, though not all of them. The repertoire holds some 170,000 clones, with about 87% as singletons. The data stem from a study of T cell responses to AZD1222 COVID-19 vaccine. General study points: Nearly half of spike-specific TCRs reportedly target unmutated variant regions. Repertoire samples came only from after the peak T cell response. Donor demographics were predominantly white British with a female majority; clonal diversity may be underestimated.

The ends were cut back, 6 bases at V and 10 bases at J, with 10 bases in the middle. This CDR3 has 11 residues. Looked up from germline, CDR1 is DFQATT and CDR2 is SNEGSKA (reference sequence). The source was peripheral blood, collected 28 days after the second dose of the MenACWY control vaccine. This receptor was taken from an adult who received the MenACWY meningococcal vaccine as a control. V is TRBV20-1 and J is TRBJ1-6, with D unresolved. CDR3 protein: CSASGQSPLHF. CDR3 nucleotide sequence: TGCAGTGCGTCGGGTCAATCACCCCTCCACTTT.